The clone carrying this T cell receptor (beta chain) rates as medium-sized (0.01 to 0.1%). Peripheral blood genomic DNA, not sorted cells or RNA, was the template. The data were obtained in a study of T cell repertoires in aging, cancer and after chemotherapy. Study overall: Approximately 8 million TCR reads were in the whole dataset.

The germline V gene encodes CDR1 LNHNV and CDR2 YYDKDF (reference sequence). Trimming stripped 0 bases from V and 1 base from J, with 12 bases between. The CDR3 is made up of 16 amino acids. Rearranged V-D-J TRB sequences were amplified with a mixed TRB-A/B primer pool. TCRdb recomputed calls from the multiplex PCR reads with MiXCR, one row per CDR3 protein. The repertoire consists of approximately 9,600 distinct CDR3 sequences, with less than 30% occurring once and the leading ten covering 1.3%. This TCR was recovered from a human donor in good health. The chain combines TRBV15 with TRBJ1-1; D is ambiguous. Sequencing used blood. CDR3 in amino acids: CATSRDLAGTNTEAFF. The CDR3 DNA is TGTGCCACCAGCAGAGATTTAGCGGGCACGAACACTGAAGCTTTCTTT.